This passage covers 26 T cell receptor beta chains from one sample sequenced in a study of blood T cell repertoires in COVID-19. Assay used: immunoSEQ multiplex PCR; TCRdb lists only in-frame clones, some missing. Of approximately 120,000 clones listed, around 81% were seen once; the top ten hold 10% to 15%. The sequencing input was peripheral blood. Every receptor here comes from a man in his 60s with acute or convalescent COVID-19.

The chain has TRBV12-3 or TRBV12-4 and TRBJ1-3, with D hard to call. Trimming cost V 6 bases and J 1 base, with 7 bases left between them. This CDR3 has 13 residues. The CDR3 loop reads CASSRGSGNTIYF. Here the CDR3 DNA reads TGTGCCAGCAGCCGAGGTTCTGGAAACACCATATATTTT.

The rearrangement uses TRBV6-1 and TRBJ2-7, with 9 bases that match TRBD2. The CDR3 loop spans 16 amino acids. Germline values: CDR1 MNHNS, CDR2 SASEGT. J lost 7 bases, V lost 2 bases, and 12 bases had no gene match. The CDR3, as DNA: TGTGCCAGCAGTGAAAAGGCGGCTAGCGGGGCGGCGGAGCAGTACTTC. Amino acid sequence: CASSEKAASGAAEQYF.

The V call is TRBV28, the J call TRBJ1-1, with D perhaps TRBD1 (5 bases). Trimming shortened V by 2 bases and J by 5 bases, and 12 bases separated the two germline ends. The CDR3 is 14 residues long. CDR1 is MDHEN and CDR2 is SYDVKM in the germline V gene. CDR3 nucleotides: TGTGCCAGCAGTTTACGCGGGGGGGAAACTGAAGCTTTCTTT. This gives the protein CASSLRGGETEAFF.

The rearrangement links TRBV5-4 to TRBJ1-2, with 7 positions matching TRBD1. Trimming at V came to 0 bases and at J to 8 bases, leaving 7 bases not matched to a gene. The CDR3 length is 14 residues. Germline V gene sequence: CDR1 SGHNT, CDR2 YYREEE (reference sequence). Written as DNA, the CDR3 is TGTGCCAGCAGCTTGGAGGGGGCAGGGGCAGGCTACACCTTC. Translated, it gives CASSLEGAGAGYTF.

The CDR3 spells CASSIRQGTYGYTF. CDR3 bases: TGTGCCAGTAGTATTCGTCAGGGGACCTATGGCTACACCTTC. The chain is built from TRBV19 and TRBJ1-2; tentatively, D is TRBD1 (6 bases). This CDR3 region has 14 residues. Germline V gives CDR1 LNHDA, CDR2 SQIVND (reference sequence). V dropped 3 bases and J dropped 4 bases, with 12 bases sitting between them.

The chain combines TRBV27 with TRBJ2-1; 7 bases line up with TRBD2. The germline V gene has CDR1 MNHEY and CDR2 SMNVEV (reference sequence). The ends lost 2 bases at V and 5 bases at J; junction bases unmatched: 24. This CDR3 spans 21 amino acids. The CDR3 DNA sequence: TGTGCCAGCAGTTTAAGTGGTCTTGGGCCTAGGTTTGCGGGAGAGGACAATGAGCAGTTCTTC. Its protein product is CASSLSGLGPRFAGEDNEQFF.

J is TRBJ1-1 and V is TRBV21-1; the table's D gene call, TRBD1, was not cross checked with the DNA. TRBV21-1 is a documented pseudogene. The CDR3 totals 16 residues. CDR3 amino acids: CASKVAQGGLDTEAFF. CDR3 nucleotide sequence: TGTGCCAGCAAGGTGGCCCAGGGGGGTTTAGACACTGAAGCTTTCTTT.

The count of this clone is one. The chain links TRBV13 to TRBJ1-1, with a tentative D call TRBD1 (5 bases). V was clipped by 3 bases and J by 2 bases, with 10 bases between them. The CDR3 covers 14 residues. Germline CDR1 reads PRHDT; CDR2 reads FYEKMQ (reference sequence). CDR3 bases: TGTGCCAGCAGCTTGAGCAGGGCAAACACTGAAGCTTTCTTT. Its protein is CASSLSRANTEAFF.

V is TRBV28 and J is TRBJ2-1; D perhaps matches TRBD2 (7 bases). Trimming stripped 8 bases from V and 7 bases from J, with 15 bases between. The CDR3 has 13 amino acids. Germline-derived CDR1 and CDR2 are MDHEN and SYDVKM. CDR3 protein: CASPYKGGNEQFF. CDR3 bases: TGTGCCAGCCCCTATAAGGGGGGGAATGAGCAGTTCTTC.

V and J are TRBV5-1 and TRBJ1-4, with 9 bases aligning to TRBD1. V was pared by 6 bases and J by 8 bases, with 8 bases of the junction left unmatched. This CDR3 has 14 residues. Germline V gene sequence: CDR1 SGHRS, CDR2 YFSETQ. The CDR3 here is CASKQGAQKEKLFF. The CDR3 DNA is TGCGCCAGCAAACAGGGGGCGCAGAAGGAAAAACTGTTTTTT. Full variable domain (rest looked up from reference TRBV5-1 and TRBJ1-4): KAGVTQTPRYLIKTRGQQVTLSCSPISGHRSVSWYQQTPGQGLQFLFEYFSETQRNKGNFPGRFSGRQFSNSRSEMNVSTLELGDSALYLCASKQGAQKEKLFFGSGTQLSVL.

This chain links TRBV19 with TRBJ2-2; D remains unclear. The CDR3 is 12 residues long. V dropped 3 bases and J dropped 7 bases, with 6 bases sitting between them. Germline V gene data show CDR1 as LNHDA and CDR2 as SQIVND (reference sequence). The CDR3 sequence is CASSISNGELFF. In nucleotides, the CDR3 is TGTGCCAGTAGTATTAGTAACGGGGAGCTGTTTTTT.

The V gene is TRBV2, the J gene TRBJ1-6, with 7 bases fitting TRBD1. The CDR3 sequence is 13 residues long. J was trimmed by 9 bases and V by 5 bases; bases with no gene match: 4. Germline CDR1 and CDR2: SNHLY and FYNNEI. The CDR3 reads CASSTGAASPLHF. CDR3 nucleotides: TGTGCCAGCAGTACAGGGGCCGCTTCACCCCTCCACTTT.

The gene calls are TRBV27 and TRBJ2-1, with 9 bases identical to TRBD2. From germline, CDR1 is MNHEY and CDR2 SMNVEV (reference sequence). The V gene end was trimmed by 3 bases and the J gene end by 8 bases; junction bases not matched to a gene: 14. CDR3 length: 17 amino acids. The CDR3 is CASSLSEAGGGYDEQFF. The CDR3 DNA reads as TGTGCCAGCAGTTTGTCCGAGGCGGGAGGGGGTTACGATGAGCAGTTCTTC.

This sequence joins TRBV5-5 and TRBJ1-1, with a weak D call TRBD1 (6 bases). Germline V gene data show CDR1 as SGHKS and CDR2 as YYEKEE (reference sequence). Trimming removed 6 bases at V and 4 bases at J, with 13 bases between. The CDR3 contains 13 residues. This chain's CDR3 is CASTTTGITEAFF. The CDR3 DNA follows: TGTGCCAGCACCACAACAGGGATCACTGAAGCTTTCTTT.

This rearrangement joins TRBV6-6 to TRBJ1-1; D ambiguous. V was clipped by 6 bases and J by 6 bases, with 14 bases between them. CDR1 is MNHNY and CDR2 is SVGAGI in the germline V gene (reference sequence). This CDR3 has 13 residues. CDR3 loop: CASSSGSRAEAFF. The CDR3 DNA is TGTGCCAGCAGCTCCGGGTCCCGGGCTGAAGCTTTCTTT.

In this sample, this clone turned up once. The CDR3 loop is CASSMTGGKETQYF. The DNA for the CDR3 is TGTGCCAGTAGTATGACAGGGGGAAAGGAGACCCAGTACTTC. The chain uses TRBV19 and TRBJ2-5, with TRBD1 matching 9 bases. The junction had 4 bases not matched to a gene; V was cut back by 3 bases and J by 5 bases. Looked up from germline, CDR1 is LNHDA and CDR2 is SQIVND (reference sequence). The CDR3 consists of 14 residues.

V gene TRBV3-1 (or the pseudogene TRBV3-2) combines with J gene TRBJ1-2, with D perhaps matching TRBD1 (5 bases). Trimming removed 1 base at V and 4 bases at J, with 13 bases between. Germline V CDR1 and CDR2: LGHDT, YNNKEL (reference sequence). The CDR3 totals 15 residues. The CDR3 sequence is CASSQAAGQGYGYTF. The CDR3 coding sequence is TGTGCCAGCAGCCAAGCCGCAGGGCAGGGCTATGGCTACACCTTC.

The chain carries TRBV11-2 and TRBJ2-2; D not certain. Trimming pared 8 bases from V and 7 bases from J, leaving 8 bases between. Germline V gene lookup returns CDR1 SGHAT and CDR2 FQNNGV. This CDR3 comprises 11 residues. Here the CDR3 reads CASPSGGELFF. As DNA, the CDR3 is TGTGCCAGCCCCTCCGGCGGGGAGCTGTTTTTT.

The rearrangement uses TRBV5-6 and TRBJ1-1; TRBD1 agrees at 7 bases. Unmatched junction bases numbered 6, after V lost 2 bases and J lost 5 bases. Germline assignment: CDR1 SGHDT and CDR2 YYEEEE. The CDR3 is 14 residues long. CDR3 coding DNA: TGTGCCAGCAGCTTAGGAGGGGGCTTGACTGAAGCTTTCTTT. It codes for CASSLGGGLTEAFF.

The CDR3 loop reads CAWTPGVEETQYF. CDR3 in DNA: TGTGCCTGGACCCCGGGGGTTGAAGAGACCCAGTACTTC. This sequence joins TRBV30 and TRBJ2-5, with D maybe TRBD2 (6 bases). The germline V and J ends were trimmed by 4 bases and 3 bases, with 12 bases remaining between them. Germline V gene data show CDR1 as GTSNPN and CDR2 as SVGIG (reference sequence). The CDR3 spans 13 residues. Drawing the rest from reference TRBV30 and TRBJ2-5, the complete variable domain is SQTIHQWPATLVQPVGSPLSLECTVEGTSNPNLYWYRQAAGRGLQLLFYSVGIGQISSEVPQNLSASRPQDRQFILSSKKLLLSDSGFYLCAWTPGVEETQYFGPGTRLLVL.

CDR3 in DNA: TGTGCCAGCAGCGGAGGGACAGGGGGCGCTCCCAACTATGGCTACACCTTC. As protein: CASSGGTGGAPNYGYTF. The chain couples TRBV7-8 to TRBJ1-2; 12 positions agree with TRBD1. Germline V CDR1 and CDR2: SGHVS, FQNEAQ. The CDR3 contains 17 residues. The trim removed 5 bases at V and 2 bases at J, leaving 9 bases unmatched. The full variable domain, with the rest looked up from reference TRBV7-8 and TRBJ1-2, is GAGVSQSPRYKVAKRGQDVALRCDPISGHVSLFWYQQALGQGPEFLTYFQNEAQLDKSGLPSDRFFAERPEGSVSTLKIQRTQQEDSAVYLCASSGGTGGAPNYGYTFGSGTRLTVV.

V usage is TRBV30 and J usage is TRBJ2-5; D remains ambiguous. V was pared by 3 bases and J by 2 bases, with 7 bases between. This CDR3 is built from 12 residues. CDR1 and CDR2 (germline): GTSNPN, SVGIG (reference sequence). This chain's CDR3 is CAWSQEQETQYF. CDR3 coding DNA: TGTGCCTGGAGCCAGGAACAAGAGACCCAGTACTTC.

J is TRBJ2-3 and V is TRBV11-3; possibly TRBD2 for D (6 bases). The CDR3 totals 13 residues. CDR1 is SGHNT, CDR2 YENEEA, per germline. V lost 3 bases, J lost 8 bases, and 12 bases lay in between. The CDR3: CASSFRTGSTQYF. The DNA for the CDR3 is TGTGCCAGCAGCTTCCGGACCGGGAGTACGCAGTATTTT. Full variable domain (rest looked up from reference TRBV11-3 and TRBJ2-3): EAGVVQSPRYKIIEKKQPVAFWCNPISGHNTLYWYLQNLGQGPELLIRYENEEAVDDSQLPKDRFSAERLKGVDSTLKIQPAELGDSAVYLCASSFRTGSTQYFGPGTRLTVL.

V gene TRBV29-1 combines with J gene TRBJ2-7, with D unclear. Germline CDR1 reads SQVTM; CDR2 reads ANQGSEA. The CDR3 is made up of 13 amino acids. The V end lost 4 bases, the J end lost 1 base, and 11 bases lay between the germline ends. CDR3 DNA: TGCAGCGTTGTAGTTCCGAGATCCTACGAGCAGTACTTC. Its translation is CSVVVPRSYEQYF.

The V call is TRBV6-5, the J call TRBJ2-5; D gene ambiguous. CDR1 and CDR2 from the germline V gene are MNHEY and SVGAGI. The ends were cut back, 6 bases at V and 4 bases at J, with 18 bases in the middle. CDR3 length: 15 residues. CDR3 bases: TGTGCCAGCAGCCCAAGCGCGACCCTCGGAGAGACCCAGTACTTC. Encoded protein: CASSPSATLGETQYF.

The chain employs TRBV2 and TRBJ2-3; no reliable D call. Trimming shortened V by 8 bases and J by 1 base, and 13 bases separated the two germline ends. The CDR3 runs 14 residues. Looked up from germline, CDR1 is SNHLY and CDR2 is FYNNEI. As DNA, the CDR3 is TGTGCCAGCGCTTACTCTTTTCGCACAGATACGCAGTATTTT. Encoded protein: CASAYSFRTDTQYF.